This T cell receptor (beta chain) was identified in a study of glioma-infiltrating T cells after dendritic cell vaccination. The wider study: The vaccine used monocyte-derived dendritic cells pulsed overnight with autologous tumor lysate.

All glioblastoma patients lacked an isocitrate dehydrogenase mutation. The CDR3 is made up of 15 amino acids. J was trimmed by 6 bases and V by 5 bases; bases with no gene match: 7. Germline V CDR1 and CDR2: SEHNR, FQNEAQ (reference sequence). Clones were read by immunoSEQ multiplex PCR, and TCRdb kept only the in-frame ones, dropping some. The sample gives approximately 48,000 clones, 85% of which show up once; over 10% is in the top ten. V is TRBV7-9 and J is TRBJ1-4; 9 bases are a match to TRBD1. Sequences were derived from blood, sampled before dendritic cell vaccination. This TCR derives from a human donor with glioblastoma. The CDR3, as DNA: TGTGCCAGCAGCCCGGGACAGGGAGGGGATGAAAAACTGTTTTTT. It encodes CASSPGQGGDEKLFF. Full variable domain (outside the CDR3, taken from reference TRBV7-9 and TRBJ1-4): DTGVSQNPRHKITKRGQNVTFRCDPISEHNRLYWYRQTLGQGPEFLTYFQNEAQLEKSRLLSDRFSAERPKGSFSTLEIQRTEQGDSAMYLCASSPGQGGDEKLFFGSGTQLSVL.